The 26 T cell receptor beta chains below all came from one sample that was sequenced in a study of radiation and T cells in renal cell carcinoma. Indicated time point: blood 2 weeks post-SBRT. Treatment noted: 15 Gy SBRT to primary tumor, nephrectomy 4 weeks later. Sequenced by immunoSEQ multiplex PCR; TCRdb stores in-frame clones only, minus some. Altogether 100,000 to 150,000 clones are present, around nine tenths being singletons, with the ten largest covering 5.8%. Specimen: blood, collected from a patient whose treatment included radiotherapy and nephrectomy. Receptors were obtained from a woman between 70 and 85 years old with renal cell carcinoma.

This clone was observed a few times. The chain uses TRBV6-6 and TRBJ1-1; no clear D gene. This CDR3 region has 12 residues. CDR1 is MNHNY, CDR2 SVGAGI, per germline (reference sequence). V was cut by 5 bases and J by 11 bases, with 15 bases left in between. CDR3 sequence reads: CASSKIEQTAFF. CDR3 DNA sequence: TGTGCCAGCAGTAAAATAGAGCAGACGGCTTTCTTT.

V and J are TRBV9 and TRBJ2-2; a possible D gene is TRBD1 (6 bases). The V and J ends lost 2 bases and 4 bases respectively, with 9 bases between them. The CDR3 has 14 residues. The V gene's germline CDR1 is SGDLS and CDR2 YYNGEE. The CDR3 loop is CASSVGAVTGELFF. Here the CDR3 DNA reads TGTGCCAGCAGCGTGGGGGCCGTCACCGGGGAGCTGTTTTTT.

The chain has TRBV14 and TRBJ1-3; no clear D gene. Germline CDR1 SGHDN, CDR2 FVKESK. Between the trimmed V and J ends, which lost 1 base and 0 bases, there was a span of 7 bases. The CDR3 totals 15 residues. Here the CDR3 reads CASSQVAVSGNTIYF. The CDR3 region has the DNA TGTGCCAGCAGCCAAGTTGCAGTCTCTGGAAACACCATATATTTT.

In this sample, this clone turned up a few times. This chain joins TRBV19 and TRBJ1-1; TRBD1 aligns across 7 bases. J was trimmed by 4 bases and V by 7 bases; bases with no gene match: 12. The V gene's germline CDR1 is LNHDA and CDR2 SQIVND (reference sequence). The CDR3 spans 15 residues. CDR3: CASTTGATFSTEAFF. The CDR3 DNA reads TGTGCCAGTACAACAGGGGCGACCTTTTCCACTGAAGCTTTCTTT.

The chain couples TRBV19 to TRBJ1-6; possible D gene TRBD1, 5 bases. The CDR3 contains 13 residues. Trimming removed 5 bases from V and 8 bases from J, with 10 bases in between. In germline, CDR1 is LNHDA, CDR2 SQIVND (reference sequence). The CDR3 coding sequence is TGTGCCAGTAGTGGGGGGACCGATTCACCCCTCCACTTT. It specifies CASSGGTDSPLHF.

The chain joins TRBV30 to TRBJ1-2; possible D gene TRBD1, 6 bases. The CDR3 loop spans 11 amino acids. Germline V lookup: CDR1 GTSNPN, CDR2 SVGIG (reference sequence). Trimming stripped 3 bases from V and 12 bases from J, with 14 bases between. The DNA for the CDR3 is TGTGCCTGGAGGAAACAGGGAAAAGACACCTTC. Translating it yields CAWRKQGKDTF.

This chain uses TRBV28 with TRBJ2-7; the D is unclear. This CDR3 is 11 amino acids long. Germline values: CDR1 MDHEN, CDR2 SYDVKM. The germline V and J ends were trimmed by 7 bases and 6 bases, with 10 bases remaining between them. The CDR3 sequence is CASITASEQYF. CDR3 bases: TGTGCCAGCATCACTGCCTCCGAGCAGTACTTC.

This sequence joins TRBV29-1 and TRBJ2-3, with D hard to call. The CDR3 length is 13 residues. CDR1 is SQVTM, CDR2 ANQGSEA, per germline. V was pared by 3 bases and J by 1 base, with 8 bases between. The CDR3 spells CSVDSPGTDTQYF. Here the CDR3 DNA reads TGCAGCGTTGACAGCCCGGGCACAGATACGCAGTATTTT.

This clone was observed once. The rearrangement links TRBV7-6 to TRBJ2-7; TRBD1 matches at 11 bases. Germline-derived CDR1 and CDR2 are SGHVS and FNYEAQ. J was trimmed by 0 bases and V by 1 base; bases with no gene match: 5. The CDR3 covers 17 residues. The CDR3 DNA is TGTGCCAGCAGCTTAGGGACAGGGGGCGAAATCTCCTACGAGCAGTACTTC. Translated, it gives CASSLGTGGEISYEQYF.

The sample holds one count of this clone. The chain joins TRBV6-1 to TRBJ1-6; a weak D match, TRBD1 (6 bases). Germline CDR1 reads MNHNS; CDR2 reads SASEGT. The V end was cut by 2 bases, the J end by 1 base, with 6 bases between. This CDR3 has 15 amino acids. CDR3 sequence reads: CASSERGSYNSPLHF. The CDR3 nucleotides are TGTGCCAGCAGTGAAAGGGGGTCCTATAATTCACCCCTCCACTTT.

This sequence joins TRBV13 and TRBJ2-3; maybe TRBD1 (5 bases). The CDR3 is made up of 18 amino acids. Germline values: CDR1 PRHDT, CDR2 FYEKMQ (reference sequence). The germline V and J ends were trimmed by 2 bases and 0 bases, with 18 bases remaining between them. The DNA of the CDR3 is TGTGCCAGCAGCTTAAGGCCCCAAACAGGATTTAGCACAGATACGCAGTATTTT. This translates into CASSLRPQTGFSTDTQYF. The whole variable domain, filled in from reference TRBV13 and TRBJ2-3, reads AAGVIQSPRHLIKEKRETATLKCYPIPRHDTVYWYQQGPGQDPQFLISFYEKMQSDKGSIPDRFSAQQFSDYHSELNMSSLELGDSALYFCASSLRPQTGFSTDTQYFGPGTRLTVL.

The chain combines TRBV19 with TRBJ1-2; possible D gene TRBD1, 6 bases. The germline V gene encodes CDR1 LNHDA and CDR2 SQIVND (reference sequence). The CDR3 totals 15 residues. Trimming removed 4 bases from V and 1 base from J, with 13 bases in between. In nucleotides, the CDR3 is TGTGCCAGTAGTACGTGGGACACCTATAACTATGGCTACACCTTC. It is translated as CASSTWDTYNYGYTF.

V gene TRBV28 combines with J gene TRBJ1-2; D is unresolved. V gave up 9 bases and J gave up 2 bases, with 10 bases separating them. The CDR3 is 12 residues long. The germline CDR1 and CDR2 sequences are MDHEN and SYDVKM. CDR3 sequence reads: CASQPANYGYTF. The CDR3 nucleotides read TGTGCCAGTCAACCGGCCAACTATGGCTACACCTTC.

The chain has TRBV6-1 and TRBJ2-7; 9 bases align to TRBD1. CDR3 size: 15 residues. Germline V gene data show CDR1 as MNHNS and CDR2 as SASEGT. Trimming took 2 bases from V and 3 from J; bases not matched to a gene: 5. The CDR3 protein is CASSENGQGYYEQYF. In nucleotides, the CDR3 is TGTGCCAGCAGTGAAAACGGACAGGGGTACTACGAGCAGTACTTC.

The gene calls are TRBV7-2 and TRBJ1-2, with unresolved D. CDR1 and CDR2 from the germline V gene are SGHTA and FQGNSA. Trimming cost V 4 bases and J 2 bases, with 20 bases left between them. The CDR3 runs to 17 residues. The DNA for the CDR3 is TGTGCCAGCAGCTCAGGCCAGTCCGTCCTCCTCAACTATGGCTACACCTTC. Amino acid sequence: CASSSGQSVLLNYGYTF.

This clone was recorded a few times. This sequence joins TRBV7-9 and TRBJ1-6, with a possible D match to TRBD1 (6 bases). The CDR3 loop spans 15 amino acids. The germline gives CDR1 SEHNR, CDR2 FQNEAQ (reference sequence). V was pared by 2 bases and J by 4 bases, with 9 bases between. DNA for the CDR3: TGTGCCAGCAGCTTAACTGGACAGTATAATTCACCCCTCCACTTT. It specifies CASSLTGQYNSPLHF.

The J gene is TRBJ1-2, the V gene TRBV19; 10 bases map to TRBD1. Germline CDR1 reads LNHDA; CDR2 reads SQIVND (reference sequence). The CDR3 sequence is 15 residues long. With V trimmed by 5 bases and J by 4 bases, 7 bases remained unmatched. In DNA form, the CDR3 reads TGTGCCAGTAGTCCCCTGGGACAGGGGACCTATGGCTACACCTTC. The encoded protein is CASSPLGQGTYGYTF.

This clone was seen more than once but under ten times. The chain is built from TRBV9 and TRBJ1-3, with a tentative D call TRBD1 (5 bases). This CDR3 spans 14 amino acids. The germline gives CDR1 SGDLS, CDR2 YYNGEE. With 7 bases removed from V and 1 base from J, the gap between germline ends came to 12 bases. Written as DNA, the CDR3 is TGTGCCAGCGGGGGAACAGGATCTGGAAACACCATATATTTT. It encodes CASGGTGSGNTIYF. The full variable domain, with the rest looked up from reference TRBV9 and TRBJ1-3, is DSGVTQTPKHLITATGQRVTLRCSPRSGDLSVYWYQQSLDQGLQFLIQYYNGEERAKGNILERFSAQQFPDLHSELNLSSLELGDSALYFCASGGTGSGNTIYFGEGSWLTVV.

About this clone itself: One junction end disagrees with the germline gene, perhaps due to a read error. This chain connects TRBV15 to TRBJ1-6, with 11 bases identical to TRBD1. The V gene's germline CDR1 is LNHNV and CDR2 YYDKDF (reference sequence). This CDR3 is 17 amino acids long. In DNA form, the CDR3 reads TGTGCCACCAGCAGCGAACTCCCCGGGACAGGGGGTTCACCCTTCCACTTT. This gives the protein CATSSELPGTGGSPFHF.

The chain combines TRBV28 with TRBJ1-3; the D is unclear. This CDR3 is built from 16 residues. Germline-derived CDR1 and CDR2 are MDHEN and SYDVKM. V was clipped by 6 bases and J by 2 bases, with 17 bases between them. The CDR3 protein is CASRDFGGITGNTIYF. The CDR3 bases are TGTGCCAGCAGGGATTTCGGCGGAATAACTGGAAACACCATATATTTT.

CDR3 region: CASSSPGSSYNSPLHF. The CDR3 DNA sequence: TGTGCCAGCAGTTCCCCTGGGAGCTCCTATAATTCACCCCTCCACTTT. This chain uses TRBV6-5 with TRBJ1-6; D is unresolved. The CDR3 is 16 residues long. The V gene lost 4 bases and the J gene lost 0 bases, with 10 bases spanning the gap. Germline CDR1 reads MNHEY; CDR2 reads SVGAGI.

The J gene is TRBJ2-1, the V gene TRBV5-1, with D perhaps TRBD2 (6 bases). The CDR3 is 14 amino acids. Germline CDR1 SGHRS, CDR2 YFSETQ. V lost 3 bases and J 5 bases, leaving 12 bases between the germline ends. Written as DNA, the CDR3 is TGCGCCAGCAGCTCTCCGGGGGAAAACAATGAGCAGTTCTTC. Translated: CASSSPGENNEQFF.

Points on this clone: Other nucleotide sequences from this sample produce the same CDR3. The chain carries TRBV5-1 and TRBJ2-7; D may match TRBD1 or TRBD2 (5 bases each). Germline CDR1 and CDR2: SGHRS and YFSETQ. Trimming took 3 bases from V and 0 from J, leaving 10 bases between them. This CDR3 spans 14 amino acids. The CDR3 loop reads CASSSGTVSYEQYF. The CDR3 nucleotides read TGCGCCAGCAGCTCCGGGACGGTCTCCTACGAGCAGTACTTC.

This clone has just one count. The genes are TRBV19 and TRBJ2-7; D is possibly TRBD1 or TRBD2 (5 bases each). This CDR3 contains 13 residues. Trimming left V 3 bases short and J 2 bases short, with 8 bases between. The V gene's germline CDR1 is LNHDA and CDR2 SQIVND (reference sequence). CDR3 loop: CASSIGTTYEQYF. DNA of the CDR3: TGTGCCAGTAGTATTGGGACCACCTACGAGCAGTACTTC.

V is TRBV7-9 and J is TRBJ2-5, with 7 bases lining up with TRBD1. Germline V gives CDR1 SEHNR, CDR2 FQNEAQ (reference sequence). This CDR3 spans 15 amino acids. Trimming at V came to 1 base and at J to 2 bases, leaving 4 bases not matched to a gene. For the CDR3, the DNA is TGTGCCAGCAGCTTAGTGGGGGACAGACAAGAGACCCAGTACTTC. This sequence encodes CASSLVGDRQETQYF.

The chain couples TRBV7-2 to TRBJ1-3; D may be TRBD1 (6 bases). Germline values: CDR1 SGHTA, CDR2 FQGNSA. The V gene lost 5 bases and the J gene lost 0 bases, with 11 bases spanning the gap. This CDR3 comprises 15 residues. This CDR3 reads CASSQYRDSGNTIYF. For the CDR3, the DNA is TGTGCCAGCAGCCAATACAGGGACTCTGGAAACACCATATATTTT.